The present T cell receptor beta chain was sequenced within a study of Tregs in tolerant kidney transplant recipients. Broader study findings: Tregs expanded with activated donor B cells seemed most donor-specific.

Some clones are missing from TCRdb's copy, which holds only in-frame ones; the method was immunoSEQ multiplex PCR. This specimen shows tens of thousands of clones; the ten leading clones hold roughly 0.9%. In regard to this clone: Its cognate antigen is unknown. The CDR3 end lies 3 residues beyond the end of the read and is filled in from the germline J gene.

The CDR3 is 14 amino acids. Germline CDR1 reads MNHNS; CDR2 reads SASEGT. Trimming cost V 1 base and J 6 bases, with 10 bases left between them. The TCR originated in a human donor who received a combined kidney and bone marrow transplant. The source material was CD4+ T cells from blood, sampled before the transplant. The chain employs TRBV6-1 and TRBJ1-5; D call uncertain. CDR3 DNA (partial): TGTGCCAGCAGTGAAGGGGCAGGCACTCAGCCC. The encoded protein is CASSEGAGTQP. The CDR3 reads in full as CASSEGAGTQPQHF.